The 11 T cell receptor beta chains in this list originate from one sample, sequenced in a study of graft-versus-host responses after intestinal transplantation. Sequencing was performed with immunoSEQ multiplex PCR; in TCRdb, only in-frame clones are kept and a portion is missing. This sample has 90,000 to 95,000 clones; over 85% occur once, and the top ten carry around 0.49%. Their specific antigens are unknown. The specimen comprised unstimulated CD8+ T cells sorted from spleen or lymph node cells, sampled before intestinal transplant. The receptors originated from a human donor who received an intestinal transplant.

The rearrangement joins TRBV6-5 to TRBJ1-1; D gene unclear. The ends were cut back, 0 bases at V and 3 bases at J, with 11 bases in the middle. Germline V gene sequence: CDR1 MNHEY, CDR2 SVGAGI. The CDR3 length is 15 residues. The CDR3 reads CASSYSGWFDTEAFF. The CDR3 nucleotides are TGTGCCAGCAGTTACTCCGGGTGGTTTGACACTGAAGCTTTCTTT.

This chain links TRBV5-1 with TRBJ2-5, with 10 bases that match TRBD1. Judging by the DNA end, TRBJ2-7 fits better; the J call may be wrong. The germline V gene has CDR1 SGHRS and CDR2 YFSETQ. The CDR3 is 15 amino acids. In nucleotides, the CDR3 is TGCGCCAGCAGCGTGGGGACAGGGGCAAACTACGAGCAGTACTTC. Translated, it gives CASSVGTGANYEQYF.

The CDR3, as DNA: TGTGCCAGCAGCTCGACTAGCGGGAGTCTGTACCAAGAGACCCAGTACTTC. Translated: CASSSTSGSLYQETQYF. V gene TRBV7-9 combines with J gene TRBJ2-5; 12 bases are shared with TRBD2. The CDR3 is made up of 17 amino acids. Per germline, CDR1 SEHNR and CDR2 FQNEAQ (reference sequence). With V trimmed by 4 bases and J by 0 bases, 6 bases remained unmatched.

V gene TRBV11-2 combines with J gene TRBJ1-1; the D is unclear. The V gene's germline CDR1 is SGHAT and CDR2 FQNNGV. Trimming removed 2 bases from V and 1 base from J, with 5 bases in between. There are 13 residues in the CDR3. The CDR3 is CASSLSGNTEAFF. The CDR3 region has the DNA TGTGCCAGCAGCTTAAGCGGGAACACTGAAGCTTTCTTT.

This rearrangement joins TRBV5-6 to TRBJ2-1; no clear D. This CDR3 has 12 amino acids. The germline CDR1 and CDR2 sequences are SGHDT and YYEEEE. Trimming took 4 bases from V and 5 from J, leaving 7 bases between them. CDR3 nucleotide sequence: TGTGCCAGCAGCCAGATCCACAATGAGCAGTTCTTC. The encoded protein is CASSQIHNEQFF.

The rearrangement links TRBV7-9 to TRBJ2-1; the D gene is possibly TRBD2 (6 bases). CDR1 and CDR2 (germline): SEHNR, FQNEAQ (reference sequence). This CDR3 has 15 amino acids. V lost 1 base and J lost 5, with 12 bases in between. The CDR3 DNA is TGTGCCAGCAGCTTAGAAGCGGGTTCTCACAATGAGCAGTTCTTC. Protein product: CASSLEAGSHNEQFF.

The genes are TRBV5-1 and TRBJ2-3; D may be TRBD2 (6 bases). Germline CDR1 SGHRS, CDR2 YFSETQ. Deletions cut 4 bases from V and 4 bases from J, with 16 bases between. This CDR3 comprises 15 residues. The CDR3 DNA reads as TGCGCCAGCAGCATATTTTCGGAGGGCGCAGATACGCAGTATTTT. Its protein is CASSIFSEGADTQYF.

The V and J genes are TRBV21-1 and TRBJ1-2; the table calls TRBD1, which could not be checked here. TRBV21-1 is a known pseudogene. This CDR3 has 17 amino acids. The CDR3 sequence is CASSKPRMDRANYGYTF. CDR3 coding DNA: TGTGCCAGCAGCAAACCGCGCATGGACAGGGCTAACTATGGCTACACCTTC.

This sequence joins TRBV14 and TRBJ2-5; D is unresolved. Trimming removed 3 bases at V and 0 bases at J, with 5 bases between. The CDR3 covers 13 residues. Germline assignment: CDR1 SGHDN and CDR2 FVKESK. CDR3 nucleotide sequence: TGTGCCAGCAGCCACAGGTACCAAGAGACCCAGTACTTC. It encodes CASSHRYQETQYF.

The J gene is TRBJ2-3, the V gene TRBV9; D unclear. This CDR3 has 15 residues. Germline values: CDR1 SGDLS, CDR2 YYNGEE. V lost 2 bases to trimming and J lost 2 bases, with 12 bases between them. The CDR3 nucleotides read TGTGCCAGCAGCGTCGAAGGCGGATCCACAGATACGCAGTATTTT. It yields the protein CASSVEGGSTDTQYF.

This clone was found once. The chain joins TRBV27 to TRBJ1-3, with TRBD1 as a possible D gene (5 bases). The germline V and J ends were trimmed by 6 bases and 0 bases, with 18 bases remaining between them. The CDR3 length is 17 residues. The germline gives CDR1 MNHEY, CDR2 SMNVEV (reference sequence). CDR3 bases: TGTGCCAGCAGCTCCCTACCGGGGGGAAGCTCTGGAAACACCATATATTTT. It specifies CASSSLPGGSSGNTIYF.